This T cell receptor beta chain stems from a study of OX40 agonist ivuxolimab in advanced cancers. This clone is a singleton in its sample. Germline CDR1 reads SGHAT; CDR2 reads FQNNGV. V gave up 4 bases and J gave up 5 bases; unmatched junction bases: 11. The CDR3 has 16 residues. Produced via immunoSEQ multiplex PCR; TCRdb's table is partial and in-frame only. The sample comprises tens of thousands of clones, approximately 80% of which are singletons, and around 20% rests with the top ten. The starting material was CD4+ or CD8+ T cells sorted from blood, obtained in a trial of the OX40 agonist ivuxolimab. The rearrangement uses TRBV11-2 and TRBJ2-7; 10 nucleotides line up with TRBD2. The source of this sequence is an adult with an advanced solid tumor such as melanoma, head and neck, liver or kidney cancer. The DNA for the CDR3 is TGTGCCAGCAGCTCCCGCCTACTAGCGGGACGACACGAGCAGTACTTC. Translating gives CASSSRLLAGRHEQYF.